This TCR beta chain was recovered during a study of shared clonotypes between healthy human individuals. Here immunoSEQ multiplex PCR was the method, and the copy in TCRdb shows in-frame clones only, minus some. Among roughly 2.5 million clones listed, around nine tenths were seen once. The germline V gene has CDR1 SQVTM and CDR2 ANQGSEA. The CDR3 has 13 residues. After removal of 5 bases from V and 3 bases from J, the junction contained 6 bases not matched to a gene. The chain recombines TRBV29-1 with TRBJ1-1, with 7 bases lining up with TRBD1. The origin of this receptor is a man in his late teens or twenties in good health. Sequencing was carried out using naive CD4+ T cells sorted from blood. Sample subset: CD45RA+ positively selected. The CDR3 loop reads CSVYARGDTEAFF. The CDR3, as DNA: TGCAGCGTTTACGCCAGGGGGGACACTGAAGCTTTCTTT.